The clone carrying this TCR beta chain has more than one count but fewer than ten. Antigen: not known. It was unsorted whole blood that yielded blood RNA, and germline DNA was also extracted. In advance of surgery, roughly 4 milliliters of peripheral blood were collected. These data originate in a study of tumor-infiltrating lymphocytes in primary liver carcinoma. General study points: It was in tumors, not blood, that the top-250-clone fraction was significantly higher (p = 0.039).

Trimming removed 7 bases from V and 2 bases from J, with 6 bases in between. This CDR3 comprises 11 residues. Germline V CDR1 and CDR2: SQVTM, ANQGSEA. Starting material of 400 to 600 ng total RNA yielded TCR beta cDNA via a constant-region primer. For TCR beta, libraries were produced by three nested multiplex PCR rounds using slightly modified ARM-PCR. Investigators reported that the first two PCR rounds, at around 11 cycles each, used TRBV1-TRBV30 forward primers with a C-beta reverse primer. Each CDR3 protein gets one entry after TCRdb re-called the multiplex PCR reads with MiXCR. The table lists over 250,000 distinct CDR3 sequences, 58% of them singletons, with approximately 15% in the top ten.

The sequenced sample consisted of peripheral blood. The TCR sequence derives from a woman in her twenties or thirties with primary liver carcinoma and hepatitis B virus infection. The V gene is TRBV29-1, the J gene TRBJ2-1; D is ambiguous. The CDR3 DNA follows: TGCAGCGGTGGGGCCTACAATGAGCAGTTCTTC. It specifies CSGGAYNEQFF.